The present entry profiles one T cell receptor beta chain with its context. The sample originates from a study of CD8+ T cells in alopecia areata. The authors extracted RNA and reverse transcribed it into cDNA as the sequencing template. Assay used: immunoSEQ multiplex PCR; TCRdb lists only in-frame clones, some missing. The table has approximately 110,000 clones, less than 75% seen once. Germline loops: CDR1 MNHEY, CDR2 SMNVEV (reference sequence). This CDR3 comprises 15 residues. The ends lost 6 bases at V and 6 bases at J; junction bases unmatched: 11. As to treatment: oral pan-JAK inhibitor, 5-10 mg twice daily.

This sequence was found in a human donor with alopecia areata. The gene calls are TRBV27 and TRBJ1-1; 9 bases match TRBD1. The sample consisted of CD8+ T cells sorted from blood, taken at week 24, from a patient treated with tofacitinib. The CDR3 is CASSPRPRQGAEAFF. The CDR3 DNA is TGTGCCAGCAGCCCCCGACCTAGACAGGGGGCTGAAGCTTTCTTT.